The TCR beta chain under discussion was sequenced for a study of identical twins. TCRdb reprocessed the 5' RACE reads via MiXCR and lists one record per CDR3 protein. Seen here are 750,000 to 950,000 distinct CDR3 sequences, about 12% observed once, and the top ten hold roughly 1.5%. The V and J ends lost 3 bases and 7 bases, in that order; junction bases with no gene match: 13. CDR3 length: 16 amino acids. Germline-derived CDR1 and CDR2 are KGHDR and SFDVKD. The sample also formed part of further work on yellow fever vaccine responses in identical twins. That study adds: Reportedly, twins showed a vaccine T cell response that looked partly convergent and partly personalized.

The source is a woman aged 18-29 years in good health. V gene TRBV24-1 combines with J gene TRBJ2-7, with TRBD1 matching 8 bases. The sequenced material came from PBMCs. The CDR3 sequence: CATSDINGQGLWEQYF. In DNA form, the CDR3 reads TGTGCCACCAGTGATATTAACGGACAGGGTCTTTGGGAGCAGTACTTC.